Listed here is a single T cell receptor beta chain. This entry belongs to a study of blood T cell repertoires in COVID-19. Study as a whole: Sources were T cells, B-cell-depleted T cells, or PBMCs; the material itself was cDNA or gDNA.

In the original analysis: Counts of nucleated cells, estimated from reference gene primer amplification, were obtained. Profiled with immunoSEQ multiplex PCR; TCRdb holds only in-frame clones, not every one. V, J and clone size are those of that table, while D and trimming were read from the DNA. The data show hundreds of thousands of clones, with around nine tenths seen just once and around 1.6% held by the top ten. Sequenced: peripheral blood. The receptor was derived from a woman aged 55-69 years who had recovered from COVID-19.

CDR3 coding DNA: TGCGCCAGCGGGGGAGGACAGGGCCCACATTCACCCCTCCACTTT. It codes for CASGGGQGPHSPLHF. The chain uses TRBV10-1 and TRBJ1-6, with 8 bases fitting TRBD1. Germline trimming cut 8 bases from V and 8 bases from J; bases unmatched to any gene: 11. This CDR3 spans 15 amino acids. Germline assignment: CDR1 WNHNN and CDR2 SYGVQD (reference sequence).